The rows below give T cell receptor beta chains drawn from one sample of a study of T cells in Graves' hyperthyroidism and ophthalmopathy. One entry per CDR3 protein, called by TCRdb with MiXCR from the multiplex PCR reads. Here the sample spans about 640,000 distinct CDR3 sequences, just under 45% being singletons. Material: peripheral blood or thyroid tissue (not recorded which). The receptor source for this set is an adult man with Graves' disease, either hyperthyroidism or ophthalmopathy (not recorded which). Each CDR3 is given with its conserved first and last residue. A D gene is named only where the DNA matches it firmly. The size entry is marked missing in some rows and otherwise reads once, few, many or a size class.

few	TRBV19	TRBJ1-5	NA	CASSGQKNQPQHF	TGTGCCAGTAGTGGACAGAAAAATCAGCCCCAGCATTTT
NA	TRBV2	TRBJ1-1	NA	CASSSISGFDTKAFF	TGTGCCAGCAGTAGCATTAGTGGGTTTGACACTAAAGCTTTCTTT
many	TRBV20-1	TRBJ2-7	TRBD2	CSARTSGRAEVEQYF	TGCAGTGCGAGGACTAGCGGGAGGGCCGAAGTCGAGCAGTACTTC
NA	TRBV10-3	TRBJ1-1	TRBD1	CAIRDSRGGVVAFF	TGTGCCATCAGGGACAGCCGAGGGGGCGTGGTGGCTTTCTTT
NA	TRBV5-1	TRBJ1-3	NA	CASSLARGAGNTIYF	TGCGCCAGCAGCTTGGCCCGGGGAGCTGGAAACACCATATATTTT
NA	TRBV20-1	TRBJ1-4	NA	CSAREVQGNEKLFF	TGCAGTGCTAGAGAGGTTCAGGGTAATGAAAAACTGTTTTTT
NA	TRBV6-2/TRBV6-3	TRBJ2-2	NA	CASKYANTGELFF	TGTGCCAGCAAATACGCGAACACCGGGGAGCTGTTTTTT
NA	TRBV7-8	TRBJ1-5	NA	CASSLWTSGDQPQHF	TGTGCCAGCAGCTTATGGACTAGCGGGGATCAGCCCCAGCATTTT
few	TRBV11-2	TRBJ2-5	TRBD2	CASSQGLQETQYF	TGTGCCAGCAGCCAGGGACTACAAGAGACCCAGTACTTC
once	TRBV25-1	TRBJ1-1	TRBD1	CASSELRTGNTEAFF	TGTGCCAGCAGTGAATTAAGGACAGGGAACACTGAAGCTTTCTTT
NA	TRBV7-9	TRBJ1-1	NA	CASSRGREILNTEAFF	TGTGCCAGCAGCCGGGGACGGGAGATCTTGAACACTGAAGCTTTCTTT
NA	TRBV5-4	TRBJ2-2	NA	CASSLARGGELFF	TGTGCCAGCAGCTTGGCGAGGGGTGGGGAGCTGTTTTTT
few	TRBV29-1	TRBJ1-2	NA	CSVEEINGYTF	TGCAGCGTTGAAGAAATAAATGGCTACACCTTC
NA	TRBV29-1	TRBJ1-2	NA	CSLRSGGYTF	TGCAGCTTAAGGTCGGGCGGCTACACCTTC
NA	TRBV29-1	TRBJ1-1	NA	CSSIGRGESTEAFF	TGCAGCAGTATAGGGCGGGGGGAGAGCACTGAAGCTTTCTTT
few	TRBV6-6	TRBJ2-2	NA	CASSYVDSYTGELFF	TGTGCCAGCAGTTACGTTGACAGTTACACCGGGGAGCTGTTTTTT
few	TRBV7-9	TRBJ2-5	TRBD1	CASSQQGGLQETQYF	TGTGCCAGCAGCCAACAGGGGGGCCTCCAAGAGACCCAGTACTTC
NA	TRBV6-5	TRBJ1-1	TRBD1	CASSSRQGLGTEAFF	TGTGCCAGCTCGTCCCGACAGGGGTTGGGCACTGAAGCTTTCTTT
few	TRBV6-2/TRBV6-3	TRBJ1-2	NA	CASSEWRQGRYGYTF	TGTGCCAGCAGTGAATGGCGGCAGGGACGCTATGGCTACACCTTC
many	TRBV19	TRBJ1-5	NA	CASSIRTDGFQPQHF	TGTGCCAGTAGTATAAGGACAGACGGGTTTCAGCCCCAGCATTTT
NA	TRBV19	TRBJ1-1	NA	CASSSPGMNTEAFF	TGTGCCAGTAGTTCCCCCGGGATGAACACTGAAGCTTTCTTT
NA	TRBV7-6	TRBJ2-2	NA	CASSLGWGLFF	TGTGCCAGCAGCTTAGGGTGGGGGCTGTTTTTT